The following is a T cell receptor (beta chain) sequence with its context. Sorted-subset replicate PCR reactions were performed with 150 to 200 ng DNA, corresponding to roughly 29,000 T cell genomes. Study processing details: From ImmunoSEQ came sequences covering only the junction and carrying no quality scores, so filtering differed. Profiled with immunoSEQ multiplex PCR; TCRdb holds only in-frame clones, not every one. The V and J calls and clone size are taken from that table; D and trimming were inferred from the DNA. The repertoire holds around 700,000 clones, with roughly 70% as singletons. The sample comes from a study of shared clonotypes between healthy human individuals. Germline V gives CDR1 SQVTM, CDR2 ANQGSEA. J lost 6 bases, V lost 5 bases, and 5 bases had no gene match. The CDR3 is 12 residues long.

The TCR was taken from a woman aged 30 to 39 in good health. Sequencing input: memory CD4+ T cells sorted from blood. Subset meaning: CD45RA-negative fraction. The chain joins TRBV29-1 to TRBJ2-3, with TRBD2 identical over 7 bases. The CDR3 spells CSVLRLADTQYF. CDR3 sequence (DNA): TGCAGCGTTCTACGACTAGCCGATACGCAGTATTTT.